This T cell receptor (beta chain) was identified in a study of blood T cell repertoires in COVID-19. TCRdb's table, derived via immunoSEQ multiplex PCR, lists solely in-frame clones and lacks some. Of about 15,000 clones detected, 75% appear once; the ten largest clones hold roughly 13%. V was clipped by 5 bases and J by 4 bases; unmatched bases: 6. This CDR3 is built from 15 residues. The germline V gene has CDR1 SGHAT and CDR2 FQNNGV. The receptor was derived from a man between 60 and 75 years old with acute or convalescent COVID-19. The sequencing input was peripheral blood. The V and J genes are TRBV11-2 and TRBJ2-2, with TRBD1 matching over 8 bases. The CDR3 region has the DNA TGTGCCAGCAGCATTGACAGGGGTGGCACCGGGGAGCTGTTTTTT. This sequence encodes CASSIDRGGTGELFF.